These T cell receptor beta chains were read from a single sample in a study of blood T cell repertoires in COVID-19. Assay used: immunoSEQ multiplex PCR; TCRdb lists only in-frame clones, some missing. The sample contains roughly 100,000 clones, around 75% of which appear only once. The material sequenced was peripheral blood. The source of these receptors is a woman aged 80 or over with active or convalescent COVID-19. Each CDR3 is given with its conserved first and last residue. A D gene is named only where the DNA matches it firmly.

J gene | D gene | V gene | CDR3 DNA | CDR3 protein
TRBJ2-3 | TRBD2 | TRBV7-2 | TGTGCCAGCAGCTCCCCACTAGCGGGAAAGGATACGCAGTATTTT | CASSSPLAGKDTQYF
TRBJ2-5 | NA | TRBV3-1/TRBV3-2 | TGTGCCAGCAGCCAAGTTTACGGAGGCCGGCGAGGGGAGACCCAGTACTTC | CASSQVYGGRRGETQYF
TRBJ1-3 | NA | TRBV6-6 | TGTGCCAGCACCAGTAACAGTAACACCATATATTTT | CASTSNSNTIYF
TRBJ2-2 | TRBD2 | TRBV7-8 | TGTGCCAGCACTTGGGGGGGGAACACCGGGGAGCTGTTTTTT | CASTWGGNTGELFF
TRBJ2-7 | TRBD2 | TRBV5-1 | TGCGCCAGCATGGGGGTAGCGGGAATCCGCGGCGAGCAGTACTTC | CASMGVAGIRGEQYF
TRBJ2-2 | NA | TRBV30 | TGTGCCTGGAGTAGAGACATCAACACCGGGGAGCTGTTTTTT | CAWSRDINTGELFF
TRBJ1-1 | TRBD1 | TRBV29-1 | TGCAGCGTACACAGGGGGACCATGAACACTGAAGCTTTCTTT | CSVHRGTMNTEAFF
TRBJ2-1 | TRBD1 | TRBV11-3 | TGTGCCAGCAGCTTGAGAGGGGGCAAGTCCTACAATGAGCAGTTCTTC | CASSLRGGKSYNEQFF
TRBJ2-6 | TRBD1 | TRBV7-8 | TGTGCCAGCAGCTTAGTTGGGGGGACAGGGTTTTCTGGGGCCAACGTCCTGACTTTC | CASSLVGGTGFSGANVLTF
TRBJ1-1 | NA | TRBV29-1 | TGCAGCGTTGAAGGGAGGGCCCCAAACACTGAAGCTTTCTTT | CSVEGRAPNTEAFF
TRBJ2-5 | TRBD1 | TRBV5-1 | TGCGCCAGCAGCCCCGGGACAGGGGTAGAGACCCAGTACTTC | CASSPGTGVETQYF